A selection of T cell receptor beta chains follows, all from one sample in a study of shared clonotypes between healthy human individuals. The repertoire was sequenced with immunoSEQ multiplex PCR; TCRdb's copy has only in-frame clones and lacks some. The sample consists of 470,000 or so clones, roughly 80% of them appearing once. The sample comprised PBMCs. These receptors all stem from a woman in her 40s in good health. Some clones in this sample may be carry-over from other donors' samples. Both conserved end residues are part of each CDR3. D genes are given only for firm matches. The size field is filled for only some rows; it gives once, few, many or a size class.

J: TRBJ2-3; size: .; V: TRBV7-7; length: 13; D: .; CDR3: CASSLALTDTQYF; DNA: TGTGCCAGCAGCTTAGCCCTTACAGATACGCAGTATTTT
J: TRBJ2-7; size: few; V: TRBV7-9; length: 13; D: .; CDR3: CASSLDGPYEQYF; DNA: TGTGCCAGCAGCCTGGACGGTCCCTACGAGCAGTACTTC
J: TRBJ1-1; size: .; V: TRBV6-1; length: 16; D: .; CDR3: CAISESRGIGSAEAFF; DNA: TGTGCCATCAGTGAGTCTCGGGGTATAGGTTCGGCTGAAGCTTTCTTT
J: TRBJ1-2; size: .; V: TRBV28; length: 13; D: .; CDR3: CASSGTSNYGYTF; DNA: TGTGCCAGCAGTGGCACCTCTAACTATGGCTACACCTTC
J: TRBJ2-7; size: .; V: TRBV27; length: 15; D: TRBD2; CDR3: CASSPPSGKTYEQYF; DNA: TGTGCCAGCAGTCCACCTAGCGGGAAAACCTACGAGCAGTACTTC
J: TRBJ2-3; size: .; V: TRBV28; length: 14; D: .; CDR3: CASTTIGRADTQYF; DNA: TGTGCCAGCACCACCATAGGACGGGCAGATACGCAGTATTTT
J: TRBJ1-2; size: .; V: TRBV5-6; length: 13; D: .; CDR3: CASRRQTNYGYTF; DNA: TGTGCCAGCAGACGACAGACTAACTATGGCTACACCTTC
J: TRBJ1-5; size: .; V: TRBV5-4; length: 12; D: .; CDR3: CASSLVGQPQHF; DNA: TGTGCCAGCAGCTTGGTGGGTCAGCCCCAGCATTTT
J: TRBJ2-1; size: .; V: TRBV27; length: 13; D: .; CDR3: CASSYPTSNEQFF; DNA: TGTGCCAGCAGTTACCCGACGAGCAATGAGCAGTTCTTC
J: TRBJ1-4; size: .; V: TRBV7-8; length: 16; D: TRBD1; CDR3: CASSAAEGAWNEKLFF; DNA: TGTGCCAGCAGCGCCGCCGAGGGGGCGTGGAACGAAAAACTGTTTTTT
J: TRBJ1-5; size: .; V: TRBV28; length: 16; D: TRBD1; CDR3: CASSSAGGGSNQPQHF; DNA: TGTGCCAGCAGTTCCGCCGGAGGGGGCAGCAATCAGCCCCAGCATTTT
J: TRBJ2-3; size: .; V: TRBV15; length: 15; D: TRBD1; CDR3: CATSRDRGKTDTQYF; DNA: TGTGCCACCAGCCGGGACAGGGGGAAAACAGATACGCAGTATTTT
J: TRBJ2-2; size: .; V: TRBV5-1; length: 15; D: TRBD2; CDR3: CASSLVSGRAGELFF; DNA: TGCGCCAGCAGCTTGGTTAGCGGGAGGGCCGGGGAGCTGTTTTTT
J: TRBJ1-5; size: .; V: TRBV7-2; length: 14; D: TRBD1; CDR3: CASSNGQGGQPQHF; DNA: TGTGCCAGCAGCAACGGACAGGGGGGTCAGCCCCAGCATTTT
J: TRBJ2-3; size: .; V: TRBV28; length: 18; D: TRBD2; CDR3: CASSPPRRTSGRADTQYF; DNA: TGTGCCAGCAGCCCCCCGCGAAGGACTAGCGGAAGAGCGGATACGCAGTATTTT
J: TRBJ2-3; size: .; V: TRBV11-2; length: 14; D: TRBD2; CDR3: CASSLERESYTQYF; DNA: TGTGCCAGCAGCTTAGAGCGGGAGTCATATACGCAGTATTTT
J: TRBJ2-5; size: .; V: TRBV6-5; length: 13; D: .; CDR3: CASSLPGGATQYF; DNA: TGTGCCAGCAGTCTCCCCGGGGGCGCGACCCAGTACTTC
J: TRBJ1-5; size: .; V: TRBV19; length: 14; D: .; CDR3: CASTKQGAGQPQHF; DNA: TGTGCCAGTACCAAACAGGGCGCGGGTCAGCCCCAGCATTTT
J: TRBJ2-1; size: .; V: TRBV19; length: 14; D: TRBD1; CDR3: CASRQPGTAYEQFF; DNA: TGTGCCAGTAGACAACCCGGGACAGCCTATGAGCAGTTCTTC
J: TRBJ1-5; size: once; V: TRBV6-5; length: 14; D: .; CDR3: CASSLQGPHQPQHF; DNA: TGTGCCAGCAGTTTACAGGGTCCTCATCAGCCCCAGCATTTT
J: TRBJ2-7; size: .; V: TRBV4-1; length: 17; D: TRBD2; CDR3: CASSQSLAGANSYEQYF; DNA: TGCGCCAGCAGCCAGTCACTAGCGGGAGCGAACTCCTACGAGCAGTACTTC
J: TRBJ1-2; size: .; V: TRBV11-1; length: 14; D: TRBD1; CDR3: CASSRDRGYYGYTF; DNA: TGTGCCAGCAGCCGCGACAGGGGGTACTATGGCTACACCTTC
J: TRBJ2-7; size: .; V: TRBV2; length: 12; D: .; CDR3: CASSVESYEQYF; DNA: TGTGCCAGCAGTGTAGAGTCCTACGAGCAGTACTTC
J: TRBJ1-4; size: .; V: TRBV5-6; length: 14; D: .; CDR3: CASSPIGGGEKLFF; DNA: TGTGCCAGCAGCCCGATCGGGGGCGGTGAAAAACTGTTTTTT
J: TRBJ1-4; size: .; V: TRBV14; length: 13; D: .; CDR3: CASSQELEEKLFF; DNA: TGTGCCAGCAGCCAAGAACTTGAGGAAAAACTGTTTTTT